A single sample is the source of the 12 T cell receptor beta chains below, sequenced in a study of metastatic and nonmetastatic thyroid tumors. TCRdb re-analyzed the PCR reads using MiXCR. The table includes 35,000 to 40,000 clones, about 25% detected once. Each patient went into thyroid surgery without having received any treatment. Sequenced input: blood. These receptors originate from a female donor with papillary thyroid cancer or a benign thyroid nodule (not recorded which). Some clones in this sample may be carry-over from other donors' samples.

This clone was observed at least ten times. This chain uses TRBV7-8 with TRBJ2-3; 8 nucleotides align to TRBD2. V lost 1 base and J lost 7; bases outside the gene matches: 7. The CDR3 is 15 residues long. CDR1 SGHVS and CDR2 FQNEAQ come from the germline V gene. Written as DNA, the CDR3 is TGTGCCAGCAGCTTAGAAGCGGGGGTTAGTAATACGCAGTATTTT. The encoded protein is CASSLEAGVSNTQYF.

This clone has at least ten counts. The chain uses TRBV7-6 and TRBJ2-7; D gene uncertain. The CDR3 consists of 13 residues. Germline CDR1 reads SGHVS; CDR2 reads FNYEAQ. Between the trimmed V and J ends, which lost 6 bases and 4 bases, there was a span of 13 bases. CDR3 in DNA: TGTGCCAGCAGTCCATCTAATAGGTACGAGCAGTACTTC. Its protein product is CASSPSNRYEQYF.

The chain carries TRBV13 and TRBJ2-7; TRBD2 aligns across 9 bases. V was pared by 6 bases and J by 4 bases, with 10 bases of the junction left unmatched. Germline V CDR1 and CDR2: PRHDT, FYEKMQ (reference sequence). CDR3 length equals 15 residues. The CDR3 sequence is CASSAREGWRYEQYF. CDR3 sequence (DNA): TGTGCCAGCAGTGCGCGGGAGGGCTGGCGTTACGAGCAGTACTTC. The whole variable domain, filled in from reference TRBV13 and TRBJ2-7, reads AAGVIQSPRHLIKEKRETATLKCYPIPRHDTVYWYQQGPGQDPQFLISFYEKMQSDKGSIPDRFSAQQFSDYHSELNMSSLELGDSALYFCASSAREGWRYEQYFGPGTRLTVT.

This clone has ten or more counts. The chain carries TRBV7-2 and TRBJ1-4; D ambiguous. CDR1 SGHTA and CDR2 FQGNSA come from the germline V gene. V dropped 5 bases and J dropped 6 bases, with 13 bases sitting between them. CDR3 length: 14 residues. This chain's CDR3 is CASSTWEVDEKLFF. DNA of the CDR3: TGTGCCAGCAGCACCTGGGAGGTTGATGAAAAACTGTTTTTT.

This clone was seen only a few times. The gene calls are TRBV12-3 or TRBV12-4 and TRBJ2-1; TRBD2 is a possible D gene (5 bases). The CDR3 totals 14 residues. V lost 0 bases to trimming and J lost 8 bases, with 11 bases between them. For the CDR3, the DNA is TGTGCCAGCAGTTTAGCGGGAGCGTTCGATGAGCAGTTCTTC. Translating gives CASSLAGAFDEQFF.

This clone has only a few counts. The chain uses TRBV6-1 and TRBJ1-5, with D unresolved. CDR3 length equals 13 residues. The germline V and J ends were trimmed by 3 bases and 1 base, with 4 bases remaining between them. The germline CDR1 and CDR2 sequences are MNHNS and SASEGT. The DNA for the CDR3 is TGTGCCAGCAGTGAGAAGAGCAATCAGCCCCAGCATTTT. Its translation: CASSEKSNQPQHF.

This clone rates as medium-sized. The chain couples TRBV6-2 or TRBV6-3 to TRBJ2-7; tentative D call: TRBD1 (7 bases). Trimming stripped 8 bases from V and 0 bases from J, with 11 bases between. The CDR3 is made up of 13 amino acids. Per germline, CDR1 MNHEY and CDR2 SVGEGT. CDR3 protein: CASGGDSSYEQYF. Written as DNA, the CDR3 is TGTGCCAGCGGAGGGGACAGCTCCTACGAGCAGTACTTC.

The sample holds many counts of this clone. V usage is TRBV6-4 and J usage is TRBJ2-2, with D uncertain. Germline CDR1 is MRHNA and CDR2 is SNTAGT. CDR3 size: 20 residues. Trimming cost V 7 bases and J 0 bases, with 27 bases left between them. The CDR3 sequence: CASMPIPGRSYLSNTGELFF. CDR3 sequence (DNA): TGTGCCAGCATGCCCATCCCTGGCAGGTCCTACCTCTCGAACACCGGGGAGCTGTTTTTT.

V usage is TRBV2 and J usage is TRBJ1-5, with 7 bases lining up with TRBD1. The length of the CDR3 is 17 residues. V trimming: 5 bases; J trimming: 0 bases; junction bases outside the gene matches: 10. Germline CDR1 reads SNHLY; CDR2 reads FYNNEI. DNA for the CDR3: TGTGCCAGCAGTACCGACAGGGCCCATTTTAGCAATCAGCCCCAGCATTTT. Translation gives CASSTDRAHFSNQPQHF.

This clone is judged medium-sized (0.01 to 0.1%). Here the CDR3 reads CASSFLPTSGSSYEQYF. CDR3 nucleotide sequence: TGTGCCAGCAGTTTCCTACCAACAAGCGGATCCTCCTACGAGCAGTACTTC. The chain joins TRBV12-3 or TRBV12-4 to TRBJ2-7; weak D call: TRBD2 (5 bases). Trimming pared 3 bases from V and 0 bases from J, leaving 18 bases between. The CDR3 loop spans 17 amino acids.

This clone was observed a handful of times. This chain links TRBV27 with TRBJ2-5; 9 bases are a match to TRBD1. The J segment lost 4 bases and the V segment lost 5 bases, leaving 5 bases of the junction unmatched. Germline assignment: CDR1 MNHEY and CDR2 SMNVEV (reference sequence). CDR3 length: 14 amino acids. CDR3 nucleotides: TGTGCCAGCAGTCAGGACAGGGGAGGAGAGACCCAGTACTTC. Translated: CASSQDRGGETQYF.

This clone appeared many times. The chain combines TRBV2 with TRBJ1-3, with D uncertain. V lost 3 bases and J 0 bases, leaving 9 bases between the germline ends. CDR3 length equals 15 residues. Germline lookup yields CDR1 SNHLY and CDR2 FYNNEI. CDR3 amino acids: CASSEKFSSGNTIYF. The CDR3 DNA sequence: TGTGCCAGCAGTGAGAAATTCTCCTCTGGAAACACCATATATTTT.